This T cell receptor (beta chain) was identified in a study of long-term antiretroviral therapy in people with HIV. Study-wide results and limits: Blood dating 2004 to 2017 may reflect older ART regimens. Among HIV repertoires, CDR3 length ranges were narrower than those of controls. Unavailable data included ART adherence, viral resistance and therapy changes (switches in treatment).

At the survey level, the v3.0 immunoSEQ assay was run. Clones were sequenced by immunoSEQ multiplex PCR, and TCRdb holds only the in-frame ones, with some missing. The data show 15,000 to 20,000 clones, roughly 78% seen once. Specimens carried about 0.85-10 million cryopreserved PBMC before DNA extraction. Only a few counts were recorded for this clone. What it binds is not known. The CDR3 sequence is 15 residues long. The germline V gene encodes CDR1 SGHVS and CDR2 FQNEAQ. With V trimmed by 5 bases and J by 7 bases, 7 bases remained unmatched. This clonotype originated in a man aged 25-45 years with HIV. The gene calls are TRBV7-8 and TRBJ1-6; 8 bases match TRBD1. Source: unsorted PBMCs, taken at the start of antiretroviral therapy. Here the CDR3 DNA reads TGTGCCAGCAGCCTGGACAGGGTCGACAATTCACCCCTCCACTTT. This sequence encodes CASSLDRVDNSPLHF. The variable domain in full, with the rest retrieved from reference TRBV7-8 and TRBJ1-6, is GAGVSQSPRYKVAKRGQDVALRCDPISGHVSLFWYQQALGQGPEFLTYFQNEAQLDKSGLPSDRFFAERPEGSVSTLKIQRTQQEDSAVYLCASSLDRVDNSPLHFGNGTRLTVT.